A selection of T cell receptor beta chains follows, all from one sample in a study of siplizumab effects on memory and regulatory T cells. The repertoire was sequenced with immunoSEQ multiplex PCR; TCRdb's copy has only in-frame clones and lacks some. The data contain roughly 100,000 clones, approximately 90% of them seen just once; the ten biggest clones take up 0.85% to 1.3%. Material for sequencing was CD4+ T cells sorted from blood. All receptors come from a human donor in good health. The CDR3 runs from the conserved cysteine through the conserved F or W. The order of the fields is D gene, V gene, J gene, clone size, CDR3 protein, CDR3 DNA. The D gene is left open where the match is weak. Clone size appears in some rows only: once, few, many, or a class for an expanded clone.

.	TRBV5-4	TRBJ2-1	.	CASSFSAEQFF	TGTGCCAGCAGCTTTTCAGCTGAGCAGTTCTTC
.	TRBV11-2	TRBJ2-1	.	CASSLEGESYNEQFF	TGTGCCAGCAGCTTAGAAGGGGAGTCCTACAATGAGCAGTTCTTC
TRBD1	TRBV19	TRBJ2-2	.	CASQTGTVNTGELFF	TGTGCCAGTCAAACCGGGACAGTGAACACCGGGGAGCTGTTTTTT
TRBD2	TRBV19	TRBJ2-5	.	CASSQRLAGVSETQYF	TGTGCCAGTAGTCAAAGACTAGCGGGAGTGTCAGAGACCCAGTACTTC
.	TRBV11-2	TRBJ1-4	.	CASSPLKRGYGEKLFF	TGTGCCAGCAGCCCTTTAAAGCGTGGGTATGGTGAAAAACTGTTTTTT
.	TRBV21-1	TRBJ2-7	once	CASSESVGPPSYEQYF	TGTGCCAGCAGCGAGTCAGTCGGCCCCCCCTCCTACGAGCAGTACTTC
TRBD1	TRBV25-1	TRBJ1-1	.	CASSETGGNTEAFF	TGTGCCAGCAGTGAAACAGGGGGGAACACTGAAGCTTTCTTT
TRBD1	TRBV5-1	TRBJ2-7	.	CASSFAGQGRYEQYF	TGCGCCAGCAGCTTCGCGGGACAGGGTCGGTACGAGCAGTACTTC
.	TRBV7-6	TRBJ2-1	once	CASSSGLPAYNEQFF	TGTGCCAGCAGCTCAGGACTACCGGCCTACAATGAGCAGTTCTTC
TRBD1	TRBV18	TRBJ1-5	.	CASSPPDRGFDQPQHF	TGTGCCAGCTCCCCCCCGGACAGGGGGTTCGATCAGCCCCAGCATTTT
TRBD1	TRBV6-4	TRBJ1-5	.	CASSALNRGSQPQHF	TGTGCCAGCAGTGCCCTTAACAGGGGCAGTCAGCCCCAGCATTTT
.	TRBV19	TRBJ1-5	.	CASSIDLWEDQPQHF	TGTGCCAGTAGTATAGATCTCTGGGAGGATCAGCCCCAGCATTTT
.	TRBV10-2	TRBJ2-2	.	CASGPANTGELFF	TGCGCCAGCGGTCCAGCGAACACCGGGGAGCTGTTTTTT
TRBD2	TRBV7-9	TRBJ2-1	.	CASSLSTSGRGEQFF	TGTGCCAGCAGCCTGTCAACTAGCGGGAGGGGCGAGCAGTTCTTC
.	TRBV14	TRBJ1-4	once	CASSREPSPSTNEKLFF	TGTGCCAGCAGCCGAGAACCATCCCCCTCAACTAATGAAAAACTGTTTTTT
.	TRBV28	TRBJ2-7	.	CASSFQFFSSYEQYF	TGTGCCAGCAGTTTTCAGTTCTTCAGCTCCTACGAGCAGTACTTC
.	TRBV15	TRBJ2-1	.	CATSREVWVLDQFF	TGTGCCACCAGCAGAGAGGTGTGGGTGCTTGATCAGTTCTTC
.	TRBV14	TRBJ2-7	.	CASSQVNTYEQYF	TGTGCCAGCAGCCAAGTAAACACCTACGAGCAGTACTTC
.	TRBV5-6	TRBJ2-5	.	CASSFQETQYF	TGTGCCAGCAGCTTTCAAGAGACCCAGTACTTC
.	TRBV2	TRBJ1-6	.	CASRGRGSPLHF	TGTGCCAGCAGGGGGAGGGGATCACCCCTCCACTTT
.	TRBV28	TRBJ2-2	once	CACRGSHTGELFF	TGTGCCTGTCGGGGGTCCCACACCGGGGAGCTGTTTTTT
.	TRBV11-2	TRBJ1-2	.	CASTPDRERYGYTF	TGTGCCAGCACCCCGGACAGAGAGCGGTATGGCTACACCTTC
.	TRBV19	TRBJ2-1	.	CASSIRQGGRNVEQFF	TGTGCCAGTAGTATAAGGCAGGGAGGCAGGAACGTCGAGCAGTTCTTC
TRBD1	TRBV5-1	TRBJ2-5	.	CASSLATGTETQYF	TGCGCCAGCAGCTTGGCGACAGGGACCGAGACCCAGTACTTC
.	TRBV5-5	TRBJ2-7	.	CASSDTVTAILGTYEQYF	TGTGCCAGCAGCGATACAGTAACAGCGATTCTTGGGACCTACGAGCAGTACTTC
.	TRBV10-1	TRBJ2-1	few	CASSESGKNEQFF	TGCGCCAGCAGTGAGTCGGGGAAGAATGAGCAGTTCTTC
TRBD2	TRBV9	TRBJ2-7	.	CASSVDSGRASEQYF	TGTGCCAGCAGCGTAGACAGCGGGAGGGCCAGTGAGCAGTACTTC
.	TRBV28	TRBJ2-3	.	CASSFGQVHKTDTQYF	TGTGCCAGCAGCTTCGGGCAGGTACATAAAACAGATACGCAGTATTTT
.	TRBV28	TRBJ2-3	.	CASSLQGFTDTQYF	TGTGCCAGCAGTTTACAGGGTTTCACAGATACGCAGTATTTT
.	TRBV6-5	TRBJ2-1	.	CASSYSPYEQFF	TGTGCCAGCAGTTACTCGCCGTATGAGCAGTTCTTC
TRBD1	TRBV7-9	TRBJ1-2	.	CASSSNSPGQAWGYTF	TGTGCCAGCAGCTCCAACTCGCCGGGACAGGCATGGGGCTACACCTTC
.	TRBV28	TRBJ2-1	.	CASNPSLFNEQFF	TGTGCCAGTAACCCAAGCTTATTCAATGAGCAGTTCTTC
TRBD1	TRBV6-1	TRBJ1-1	.	CASSPKHRGWTEAFF	TGTGCCAGCAGTCCCAAGCACAGGGGTTGGACTGAAGCTTTCTTT
TRBD2	TRBV25-1	TRBJ2-1	once	CASSDPSGSRVNEQFF	TGTGCCAGCAGTGATCCTAGCGGGTCCCGTGTCAATGAGCAGTTCTTC
.	TRBV5-1	TRBJ2-2	.	CASSLAVNTGELFF	TGCGCCAGCAGCTTAGCGGTGAACACCGGGGAGCTGTTTTTT
.	TRBV6-1	TRBJ2-2	.	CASSAGGELFF	TGTGCCAGCAGTGCCGGGGGGGAGCTGTTTTTT
.	TRBV28	TRBJ2-7	.	CASSFRSEQYF	TGTGCCAGCAGTTTTCGGTCGGAGCAGTACTTC
.	TRBV5-6	TRBJ1-1	.	CASSLLGREHTEAFF	TGTGCCAGCAGCTTGCTGGGGCGGGAGCACACTGAAGCTTTCTTT
.	TRBV9	TRBJ2-1	.	CASSVRTSTYNEQFF	TGTGCCAGCAGCGTAAGGACTTCCACCTACAATGAGCAGTTCTTC
.	TRBV5-4	TRBJ2-5	.	CASSVGLTEETQYF	TGTGCCAGCAGCGTGGGCCTCACGGAGGAGACCCAGTACTTC
.	TRBV27	TRBJ1-2	.	CASSLKQGANYGYTF	TGTGCCAGCAGTTTAAAACAGGGCGCTAACTATGGCTACACCTTC
.	TRBV19	TRBJ2-7	.	CASSTGQPTYEQYF	TGTGCCAGTAGTACAGGACAGCCTACCTACGAGCAGTACTTC
.	TRBV5-1	TRBJ1-6	.	CASSLRGGNSPLHF	TGCGCCAGCAGCTTGCGGGGCGGGAATTCACCCCTCCACTTT
TRBD1	TRBV10-3	TRBJ2-7	.	CAISETGVYEQYF	TGTGCCATCAGTGAAACAGGGGTTTACGAGCAGTACTTC
TRBD1	TRBV28	TRBJ2-3	.	CASSLWSARDRVFDTQYF	TGTGCCAGCAGTTTATGGTCCGCGCGGGACAGGGTTTTCGATACGCAGTATTTT
TRBD1	TRBV18	TRBJ2-1	.	CASSPRQGNSYNEQFF	TGTGCCAGCTCACCTAGACAGGGGAACTCCTACAATGAGCAGTTCTTC
.	TRBV6-4	TRBJ2-3	.	CASSDAGTPSADTQYF	TGTGCCAGCAGTGACGCGGGAACACCCTCGGCAGATACGCAGTATTTT
.	TRBV6-7	TRBJ1-1	.	CASSYPWGGPYTEAFF	TGTGCCAGCAGTTACCCGTGGGGGGGCCCTTACACTGAAGCTTTCTTT
TRBD1	TRBV9	TRBJ2-3	.	CASSGPRAGGKTDTQYF	TGTGCCAGCAGCGGCCCCCGGGCAGGGGGAAAGACAGATACGCAGTATTTT
.	TRBV27	TRBJ2-1	.	CASTRDSRNYNEQFF	TGTGCCAGCACCCGCGACTCAAGGAACTACAATGAGCAGTTCTTC
TRBD1	TRBV4-1	TRBJ2-4	.	CASSRQGDIQYF	TGCGCCAGCAGCCGACAGGGAGACATTCAGTACTTC
.	TRBV28	TRBJ1-1	.	CASSLRGMNTEAFF	TGTGCCAGCAGTTTGAGGGGGATGAACACTGAAGCTTTCTTT
TRBD1	TRBV5-5	TRBJ1-1	.	CASTLIGQVTVGTEAFF	TGTGCCAGCACCCTGATAGGACAGGTTACAGTCGGCACTGAAGCTTTCTTT
.	TRBV15	TRBJ2-5	.	CATSSLKRETQYF	TGTGCCACCAGCAGTCTTAAAAGAGAGACCCAGTACTTC
.	TRBV30	TRBJ2-3	.	CASRRDRDFTDTQYF	TGTGCAAGTAGGAGGGACAGAGACTTCACAGATACGCAGTATTTT